These 20 T cell receptor beta chains were sequenced from one sample in a study of cytotoxic CD8 clonotypes in ibrutinib-treated CLL (dated by TCRdb to 2020 to 2022). The meaning of the sample's time point label: roughly 23 months on ibrutinib. Library preparation used the immunoSEQ multiplex PCR assay. The immuneACCESS repertoire file appears here via TCRdb, limited to in-frame rearrangements. These files lack a portion of the clones; in checked studies, under half of the deficit traces to unresolved V genes, and the cause of the others is not known. This sample has 140,000 to 150,000 clones in its table, and more than 75% of those were observed once. The top ten constitute 5.1% of the sample. The sequencing used PBMCs, collected after 24 months of ibrutinib treatment. Source of these receptors: a human donor with chronic lymphocytic leukemia.

The chain is built from TRBV6-1 and TRBJ1-2, with a tentative D call TRBD1 (6 bases). Germline V gene sequence: CDR1 MNHNS, CDR2 SASEGT. The CDR3 has 16 residues. Deletions cut 4 bases from V and 4 bases from J, with 19 bases between. CDR3 amino acids: CASSGAWGGQAYGYTF. CDR3 sequence (DNA): TGTGCCAGCAGTGGGGCCTGGGGGGGGCAAGCCTATGGCTACACCTTC.

Written as DNA, the CDR3 is TGTGCCAGTAGTCAGGGGACAGCCTCCTACGAGCAGTACTTC. Its protein product is CASSQGTASYEQYF. The rearrangement uses TRBV19 and TRBJ2-7, with 7 bases fitting TRBD1. The CDR3 extends over 14 amino acids. The germline gives CDR1 LNHDA, CDR2 SQIVND (reference sequence). With 5 bases clipped from V and 0 bases from J, the junction kept 4 bases outside the gene matches.

The V gene is TRBV5-1, the J gene TRBJ2-3; no reliable D call. CDR1 and CDR2 from the germline V gene are SGHRS and YFSETQ. The CDR3 totals 12 residues. The ends were cut back, 4 bases at V and 4 bases at J, with 7 bases in the middle. CDR3 DNA sequence: TGCGCCAGCAGCGAGAACGCAGATACGCAGTATTTT. Translation gives CASSENADTQYF.

The V call is TRBV5-1, the J call TRBJ2-7, with TRBD2 matching 8 bases. V was pared by 0 bases and J by 2 bases, with 4 bases of the junction left unmatched. From germline, CDR1 is SGHRS and CDR2 YFSETQ. The CDR3 consists of 15 residues. The CDR3 nucleotides read TGCGCCAGCAGCTTGGTCCGAGCGGGGGCCTACGAGCAGTACTTC. It yields the protein CASSLVRAGAYEQYF.

The chain carries TRBV7-2 and TRBJ2-2; D may match TRBD1 or TRBD2 (6 bases each). Trimming stripped 1 base from V and 13 bases from J, with 13 bases between. In germline, CDR1 is SGHTA, CDR2 FQGNSA. The CDR3 spans 13 residues. CDR3 sequence (DNA): TGTGCCAGCAGCTTAGGGGGGGCCGGCGGGCTGTTTTTT. Its protein is CASSLGGAGGLFF.

The chain employs TRBV29-1 and TRBJ1-2; D call uncertain. Trimming took off 3 bases at V and 4 bases at J, with 15 bases between the two ends. The germline V gene has CDR1 SQVTM and CDR2 ANQGSEA. This CDR3 has 14 amino acids. The CDR3 bases are TGCAGCGTTGATGGGGTCTACGGAGGCTATGGCTACACCTTC. This codes for CSVDGVYGGYGYTF. Drawing the rest from reference TRBV29-1 and TRBJ1-2, the complete variable domain is SAVISQKPSRDICQRGTSLTIQCQVDSQVTMMFWYRQQPGQSLTLIATANQGSEATYESGFVIDKFPISRPNLTFSTLTVSNMSPEDSSIYLCSVDGVYGGYGYTFGSGTRLTVV.

This chain connects TRBV4-3 to TRBJ1-1; D remains ambiguous. Trimming pared 0 bases from V and 0 bases from J, leaving 8 bases between. The length of the CDR3 is 15 residues. Germline CDR1 reads LGHNA; CDR2 reads YSLEER. CDR3 protein: CASSQDQRVNTEAFF. The CDR3 coding sequence is TGCGCCAGCAGCCAAGATCAGAGGGTGAACACTGAAGCTTTCTTT.

In this sample, this clone turned up once. The chain couples TRBV6-5 to TRBJ1-1; D ambiguous. The germline gives CDR1 MNHEY, CDR2 SVGAGI. The ends were cut back, 5 bases at V and 11 bases at J, with 18 bases in the middle. The CDR3 extends over 13 amino acids. Here the CDR3 DNA reads TGTGCCAGCAGTCCCCCCACGCGGGGTCATGCTTTCTTT. This translates into CASSPPTRGHAFF.

The J gene is TRBJ2-1, the V gene TRBV7-9; TRBD2 aligns across 9 bases. The CDR3 is made up of 16 amino acids. Germline CDR1 is SEHNR and CDR2 is FQNEAQ (reference sequence). V gave up 5 bases and J gave up 2 bases; unmatched junction bases: 7. In nucleotides, the CDR3 is TGTGCCAGCAGCACCATAGCGGGGGCCCCCTACAATGAGCAGTTCTTC. It encodes CASSTIAGAPYNEQFF. The full variable domain, in which reference TRBV7-9 and TRBJ2-1 provide the parts outside the CDR3, is DTGVSQNPRHKITKRGQNVTFRCDPISEHNRLYWYRQTLGQGPEFLTYFQNEAQLEKSRLLSDRFSAERPKGSFSTLEIQRTEQGDSAMYLCASSTIAGAPYNEQFFGPGTRLTVL.

Only one count was recorded for this clone. The gene calls are TRBV28 and TRBJ2-7; D gene uncertain. The CDR3 is 13 residues long. The germline CDR1 and CDR2 sequences are MDHEN and SYDVKM. Trimming removed 5 bases from V and 3 bases from J, with 11 bases in between. CDR3 amino acids: CASSPQDNYEQYF. CDR3 nucleotide sequence: TGTGCCAGCAGTCCCCAAGACAACTACGAGCAGTACTTC. The full variable domain, its missing parts supplied by reference TRBV28 and TRBJ2-7, is DVKVTQSSRYLVKRTGEKVFLECVQDMDHENMFWYRQDPGLGLRLIYFSYDVKMKEKGDIPEGYSVSREKKERFSLILESASTNQTSMYLCASSPQDNYEQYFGPGTRLTVT.

This chain connects TRBV29-1 to TRBJ1-2; 8 nucleotides agree with TRBD1. This CDR3 has 12 residues. J lost 4 bases, V lost 6 bases, and 4 bases had no gene match. Germline CDR1 and CDR2: SQVTM and ANQGSEA. Here the CDR3 reads CSVQTGGYGYTF. The CDR3 bases are TGCAGCGTCCAAACAGGGGGCTATGGCTACACCTTC.

The rearrangement uses TRBV10-3 and TRBJ1-1; no definite D call. CDR3 length: 15 residues. The germline CDR1 and CDR2 sequences are ENHRY and SYGVKD. The V end lost 1 base, the J end lost 0 bases, and 9 bases lay between the germline ends. The DNA of the CDR3 is TGTGCCATCAGTGAGTTGCCAGCAATGAACACTGAAGCTTTCTTT. Its protein is CAISELPAMNTEAFF.

The chain couples TRBV19 to TRBJ1-1; D not resolved. The CDR3 extends over 13 amino acids. The V and J ends lost 6 bases and 5 bases respectively, with 13 bases between them. CDR1 and CDR2 from the germline V gene are LNHDA and SQIVND (reference sequence). The chain's CDR3 is CASSQPPETEAFF. DNA of the CDR3: TGTGCCAGTAGCCAACCCCCCGAGACTGAAGCTTTCTTT.

The chain carries TRBV28 and TRBJ1-1; D is possibly TRBD1 (6 bases). Trimming shortened V by 7 bases and J by 5 bases, and 20 bases separated the two germline ends. There are 15 residues in the CDR3. CDR1 MDHEN and CDR2 SYDVKM come from the germline V gene. CDR3 in DNA: TGTGCCAGCAACCCTCTTGGGGGCGGACGGACTGAAGCTTTCTTT. Translating it yields CASNPLGGGRTEAFF. The full variable domain, in which reference TRBV28 and TRBJ1-1 provide the parts outside the CDR3, is DVKVTQSSRYLVKRTGEKVFLECVQDMDHENMFWYRQDPGLGLRLIYFSYDVKMKEKGDIPEGYSVSREKKERFSLILESASTNQTSMYLCASNPLGGGRTEAFFGQGTRLTVV.

The V call is TRBV7-9, the J call TRBJ2-1, with 9 bases that match TRBD2. Germline CDR1 and CDR2: SEHNR and FQNEAQ (reference sequence). Trimming at V came to 1 base and at J to 4 bases, leaving 8 bases not matched to a gene. The CDR3 consists of 17 residues. CDR3 DNA sequence: TGTGCCAGCAGCTTAGGTTCCCTAGCGGGAAGGTACAATGAGCAGTTCTTC. It encodes CASSLGSLAGRYNEQFF.

The rearrangement links TRBV7-9 to TRBJ1-2; D not resolved. Looked up from germline, CDR1 is SEHNR and CDR2 is FQNEAQ (reference sequence). V lost 3 bases and J lost 1, with 6 bases in between. The CDR3 spans 13 residues. CDR3 residues: CASSLGGNYGYTF. CDR3 sequence (DNA): TGTGCCAGCAGCTTGGGCGGTAACTATGGCTACACCTTC.

The gene calls are TRBV5-4 and TRBJ2-5; tentative D call: TRBD1 (5 bases). The ends were cut back, 4 bases at V and 1 base at J, with 17 bases in the middle. This CDR3 has 16 residues. Germline V gene lookup returns CDR1 SGHNT and CDR2 YYREEE (reference sequence). The CDR3 region is CASSPEPRVSQETQYF. CDR3 DNA sequence: TGTGCCAGCAGCCCCGAACCCAGGGTCTCCCAAGAGACCCAGTACTTC.

The chain combines TRBV27 with TRBJ1-1, with TRBD1 identical over 11 bases. The V segment lost 6 bases and the J segment 5 bases; nucleotides outside the gene matches: 8. The CDR3 loop spans 15 amino acids. CDR1 MNHEY and CDR2 SMNVEV come from the germline V gene (reference sequence). CDR3 nucleotides: TGTGCCAGCAGCTTGGGACAGGGGGAAGGGACTGAAGCTTTCTTT. As protein: CASSLGQGEGTEAFF.

V usage is TRBV4-2 and J usage is TRBJ2-3; 9 nucleotides agree with TRBD1. CDR1 LGHNA and CDR2 YNFKEQ come from the germline V gene. The CDR3 runs to 15 residues. V was clipped by 2 bases and J by 4 bases; unmatched bases: 4. The CDR3 DNA is TGTGCCAGCAGCCAATGGGGACAGGGCGCAGATACGCAGTATTTT. It specifies CASSQWGQGADTQYF.

This clone has just a few counts. The sample carries other DNA sequences with the same CDR3. The CDR3 nucleotides are TGTGCCAGCAGCTTAACGTCGGACCAGCCCCAGCATTTT. This codes for CASSLTSDQPQHF. The V call is TRBV7-3, the J call TRBJ1-5, with D uncertain. There are 13 residues in the CDR3. Per germline, CDR1 SGHTA and CDR2 FQGTGA. V lost 0 bases and J lost 7, with 7 bases in between.